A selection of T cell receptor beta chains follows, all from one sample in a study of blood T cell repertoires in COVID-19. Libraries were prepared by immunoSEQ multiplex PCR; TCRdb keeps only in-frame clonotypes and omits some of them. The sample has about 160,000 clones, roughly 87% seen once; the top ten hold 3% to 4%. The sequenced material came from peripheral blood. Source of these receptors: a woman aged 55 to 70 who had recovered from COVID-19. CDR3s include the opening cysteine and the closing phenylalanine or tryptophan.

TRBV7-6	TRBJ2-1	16	CASSPWPGQSYNEQFF
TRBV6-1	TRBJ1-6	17	CASSGDRGLMNNSPLHF
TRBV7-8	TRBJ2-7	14	CASSFTNRAYEQYF
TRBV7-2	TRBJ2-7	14	CASSERTGTYEQYF
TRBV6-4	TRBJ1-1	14	CASSPQPTGTEAFF
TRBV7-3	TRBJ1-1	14	CASSRGTGAPEAFF
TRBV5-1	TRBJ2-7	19	CASSPPSRRLGQGVDEQYF
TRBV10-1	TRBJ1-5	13	CASSDKGDQPQHF
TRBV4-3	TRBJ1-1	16	CASSQDTGGWGTEAFF
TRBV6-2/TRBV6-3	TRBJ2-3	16	CASSYRKGAITDTQYF
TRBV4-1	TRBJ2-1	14	CASSRPGGGNEQFF
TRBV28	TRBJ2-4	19	CASERSGIKPNRVKNIQYF
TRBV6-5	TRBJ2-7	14	CASISVPSSYEQYF
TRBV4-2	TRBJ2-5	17	CASSQVQRLAGQETQYF
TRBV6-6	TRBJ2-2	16	CASRKPGTGFTGELFF
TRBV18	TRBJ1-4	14	CASSPTAGGEKLFF
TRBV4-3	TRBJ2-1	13	CASSQASRTKQFF
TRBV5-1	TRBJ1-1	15	CASSSLGAANTEAFF
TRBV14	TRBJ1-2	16	CASSQLWGRDREGYTF
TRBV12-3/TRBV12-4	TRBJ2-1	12	CASSSLGDSGFF
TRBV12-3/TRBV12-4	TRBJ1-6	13	CASFRDRDSPLHF
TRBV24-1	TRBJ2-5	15	CATSDFEGAQETQYF
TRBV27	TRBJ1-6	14	CASSLNRNNSPLHF
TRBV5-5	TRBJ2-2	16	CASSSASGVGAGELFF
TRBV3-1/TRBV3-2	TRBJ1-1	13	CASSLTGNTEAFF